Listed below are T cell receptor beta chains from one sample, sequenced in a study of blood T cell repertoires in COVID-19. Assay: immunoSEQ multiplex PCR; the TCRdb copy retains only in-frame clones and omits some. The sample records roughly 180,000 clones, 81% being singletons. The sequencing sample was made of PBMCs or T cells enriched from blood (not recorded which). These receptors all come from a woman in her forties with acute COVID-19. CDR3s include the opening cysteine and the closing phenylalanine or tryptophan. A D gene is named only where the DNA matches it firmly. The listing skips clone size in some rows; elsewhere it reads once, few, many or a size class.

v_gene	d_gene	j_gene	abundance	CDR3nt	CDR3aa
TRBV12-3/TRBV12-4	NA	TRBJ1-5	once	TGTGCCAGCAGTTCAGGGGACAATCAGCCCCAGCATTTT	CASSSGDNQPQHF
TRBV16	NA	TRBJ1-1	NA	TGTGCCAGCAGCTCAATACGGGGAACTGAAGCTTTCTTT	CASSSIRGTEAFF
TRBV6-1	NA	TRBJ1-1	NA	TGTGCCAGCAGTGATTTGCTCAGGGCCACTGAAGCTTTCTTT	CASSDLLRATEAFF
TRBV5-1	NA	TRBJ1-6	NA	TGCGCCAGCAGCTTGGGGCAGGTTGGTGCACCCCTCCACTTT	CASSLGQVGAPLHF
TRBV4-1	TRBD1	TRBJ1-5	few	TGCGCCAGCAGCCAAGTCCAGGACAGGGGCAATCAGCCCCAGCATTTT	CASSQVQDRGNQPQHF
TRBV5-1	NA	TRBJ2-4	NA	TGCGCCAGCAGCCCACAGGAAGGTCTGGCACAGTACTTC	CASSPQEGLAQYF
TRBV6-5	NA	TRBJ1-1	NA	TGTGCCAGCAGTCCCCGACAGTGGGTGAACACTGAAGCTTTCTTT	CASSPRQWVNTEAFF
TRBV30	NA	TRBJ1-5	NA	TGTGCCTGGAGCCTTGGGCACAATAGCAATCAGCCCCAGCATTTT	CAWSLGHNSNQPQHF
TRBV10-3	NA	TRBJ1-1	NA	TGTGCCATCAGTGCGGCCAGGGGGAACACTGAAGCTTTCTTT	CAISAARGNTEAFF
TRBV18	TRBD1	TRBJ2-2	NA	TGTGCCAGCTCACCACCCCTGACAGGGAGCGGGGAGCTGTTTTTT	CASSPPLTGSGELFF
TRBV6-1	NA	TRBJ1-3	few	TGTGCCAGCAGTGAGGGGGGACGTTTTGGAAACACCATATATTTT	CASSEGGRFGNTIYF
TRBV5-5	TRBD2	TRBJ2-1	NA	TGTGCCAGCAGCTTCTGGGGGGGAAATGAGCAGTTCTTC	CASSFWGGNEQFF
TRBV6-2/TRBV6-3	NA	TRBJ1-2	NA	TGTGCCAGCAGTTACTCCTACTATGGCTACACCTTC	CASSYSYYGYTF
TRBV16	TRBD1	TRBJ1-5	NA	TGTGCCAGCAGCCCAGGGGGGAGTCAGCCCCAGCATTTT	CASSPGGSQPQHF
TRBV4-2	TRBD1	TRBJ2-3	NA	TGTGCCAGCAGCCAAGATCCCCGGGACAGGGAAGCAGATACGCAGTATTTT	CASSQDPRDREADTQYF
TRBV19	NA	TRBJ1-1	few	TGTGCCAGTAGTCCCGCGGGGTCTTGGAACACTGAAGCTTTCTTT	CASSPAGSWNTEAFF
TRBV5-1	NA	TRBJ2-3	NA	TGCGCCAGCAGCTTGGGAAGGGGCAGGGATACGCAGTATTTT	CASSLGRGRDTQYF
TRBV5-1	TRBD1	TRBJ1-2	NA	TGCGCCAGCAGCTTCGGGACAGGGGCGGAAGGCTACACCTTC	CASSFGTGAEGYTF
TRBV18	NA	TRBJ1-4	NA	TGTGCCAGCTCACCCAGTAATGAAAAACTGTTTTTT	CASSPSNEKLFF
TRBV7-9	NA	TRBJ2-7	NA	TGTGCCAGCACCACAGGGATGGGCGAGCAGTACTTC	CASTTGMGEQYF
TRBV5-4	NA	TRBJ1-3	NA	TGTGCCAGCAGCTCACAGACGGAAAACACCATATATTTT	CASSSQTENTIYF
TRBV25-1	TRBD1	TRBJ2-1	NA	TGTGCCAGCAGGCCACCGGGACAGGGGTATCATGAGCAGTTCTTC	CASRPPGQGYHEQFF
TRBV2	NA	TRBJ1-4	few	TGTGCCAGCAAGGAGGGATCAACTAATGAAAAACTGTTTTTT	CASKEGSTNEKLFF
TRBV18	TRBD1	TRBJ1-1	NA	TGTGCCAGCTCACCACAGGACAGGGCTGCTTTCTTT	CASSPQDRAAFF
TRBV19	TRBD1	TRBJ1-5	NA	TGTGCCAGTAGTAACAGACAGGGGGCTCGCAATCAGCCCCAGCATTTT	CASSNRQGARNQPQHF
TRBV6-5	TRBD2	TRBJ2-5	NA	TGTGCCAGCAGCGGGACTAGCGGAGGTCGGGAGACCCAGTACTTC	CASSGTSGGRETQYF
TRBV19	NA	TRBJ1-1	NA	TGTGCCAGTAGTATCGGGGAGACTGAAGCTTTCTTT	CASSIGETEAFF
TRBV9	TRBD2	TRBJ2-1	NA	TGTGCCAGCAGCGGCACCGGGACTAGCGTGGAGTTCTTC	CASSGTGTSVEFF
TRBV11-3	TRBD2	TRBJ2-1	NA	TGTGCCAGCAGCCCAAGAAAGCGGGAGGGCAATGAGCAGTTCTTC	CASSPRKREGNEQFF
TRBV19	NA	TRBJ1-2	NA	TGTGCCAGTACTACCTTAGGCCTTGCACAGGACTATGGCTACACCTTC	CASTTLGLAQDYGYTF
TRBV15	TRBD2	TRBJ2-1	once	TGTGCCACCAGCTTAGCGGGAGCCCCCTCGGGGAATGAGCAGTTCTTC	CATSLAGAPSGNEQFF
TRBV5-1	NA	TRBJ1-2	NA	TGCGCCAGCAGCCCGACTGAAGCTAACTATGGCTACACCTTC	CASSPTEANYGYTF
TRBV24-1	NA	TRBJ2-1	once	TGTGCCACCAGTGATTCCACTCTACGGGAGCAGTTCTTC	CATSDSTLREQFF
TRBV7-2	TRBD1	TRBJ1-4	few	TGTGCCAGCAGCGCGGGACAGGGGAACGAAAAACTGTTTTTT	CASSAGQGNEKLFF
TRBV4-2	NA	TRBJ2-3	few	TGTGCCAGCAGCCCTAATAATCGAGTAGATACGCAGTATTTT	CASSPNNRVDTQYF
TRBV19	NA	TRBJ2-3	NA	TGTGCCAGTTCGAGGGTTGCGGATACGCAGTATTTT	CASSRVADTQYF
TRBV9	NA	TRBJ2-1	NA	TGTGCCAGCAGCGTAGTTCCGGGCAATGAGCAGTTCTTC	CASSVVPGNEQFF
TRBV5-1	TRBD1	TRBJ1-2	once	TGCGCCAGCAGCCGGGACAGCAGCTATGGCTACACCTTC	CASSRDSSYGYTF
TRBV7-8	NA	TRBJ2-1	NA	TGTGCCAGCAGCTTTAGCGGCTCCTACAATGAGCAGTTCTTC	CASSFSGSYNEQFF
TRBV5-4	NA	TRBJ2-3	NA	TGTGCCAGCACTAGCTGGAATGATCGAGATACGCAGTATTTT	CASTSWNDRDTQYF
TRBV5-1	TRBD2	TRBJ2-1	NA	TGCGCCAGCGGGAAACTAGCGGGAGTAATATACAATGAGCAGTTCTTC	CASGKLAGVIYNEQFF
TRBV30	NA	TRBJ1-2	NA	TGTGCCTGGAGTGTACTGGGGGGGCATGGCTACACCTTC	CAWSVLGGHGYTF
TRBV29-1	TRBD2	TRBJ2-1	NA	TGCAGCGTTGAAGATTTAAAGAGGACTAGGAACTACAATGAGCAGTTCTTC	CSVEDLKRTRNYNEQFF
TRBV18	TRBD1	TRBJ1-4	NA	TGTGCCAGCTCACCAATGGACAGGGAAGAAAAACTGTTTTTT	CASSPMDREEKLFF
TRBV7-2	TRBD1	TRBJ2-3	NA	TGTGCCAGCAGCCGGAGAGACAGGGGGATCACAGATACGCAGTATTTT	CASSRRDRGITDTQYF
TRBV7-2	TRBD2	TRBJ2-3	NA	TGTGCCAGCAGCTTAGCCCGACTAGCGGGATCCCGGGATACGCAGTATTTT	CASSLARLAGSRDTQYF
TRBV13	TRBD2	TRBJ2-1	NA	TGTGCCAGCAGCCAAAGATTGGGCCTAGCGGGCTACAGCTCCTACAATGAGCAGTTCTTC	CASSQRLGLAGYSSYNEQFF
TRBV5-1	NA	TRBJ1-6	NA	TGCGCCAGCAGCGAGGGTTTCATTGAGCCCCTCCACTTT	CASSEGFIEPLHF
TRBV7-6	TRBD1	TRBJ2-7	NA	TGTGCCAGCAGCTCTATTACCGGGACAGACCAGTACTTC	CASSSITGTDQYF
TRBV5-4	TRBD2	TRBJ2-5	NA	TGTGCCAGCAGCTTGGGGCGGGAGGGCCGAGGTGAGACCCAGTACTTC	CASSLGREGRGETQYF
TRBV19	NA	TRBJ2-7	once	TGTGCCAGTAGTATAGGCGGGAACTACGAGCAGTACTTC	CASSIGGNYEQYF
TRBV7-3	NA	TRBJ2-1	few	TGTGCCAGCAGCTTCACTACAGGGAATGAGCAGTTCTTC	CASSFTTGNEQFF
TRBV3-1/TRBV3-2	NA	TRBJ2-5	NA	TGTGCCAGCAGCCAAGACGTCAGGGCGTCGTACCAAGAGACCCAGTACTTC	CASSQDVRASYQETQYF
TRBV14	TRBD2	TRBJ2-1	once	TGTGCCAGCAGCCAAGCGGGACTAGCGGGAATGGTCAATGAGCAGTTCTTC	CASSQAGLAGMVNEQFF
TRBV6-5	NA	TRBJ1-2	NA	TGTGCCAGCACTACTGGGGGACTAAACTATGGCTACACCTTC	CASTTGGLNYGYTF